This T cell receptor beta chain appears in the sequencing data of a study of identical twins. Regarding the study as a whole: Rather than following the same donors, the conclusions depended on cross-sectional statistical analysis.

Trimming removed 3 bases at V and 2 bases at J, with 11 bases between. The CDR3 sequence is 14 residues long. The V gene's germline CDR1 is SQVTM and CDR2 ANQGSEA. Comments on this clonotype: Its antigen is undetermined.

TCRdb redid the calling of the 5' RACE reads with MiXCR, one entry per CDR3 protein. The sample contains hundreds of thousands of distinct CDR3 sequences, over 8% of which appear only once. This rearrangement joins TRBV29-1 to TRBJ2-1; D unclear. The source is a woman younger than 30 in good health. Source material: memory (CD45RO+) T cells sorted from blood. The CDR3 DNA is TGCAGCGTTGAGCCCAGCGTTCCCTACAATGAGCAGTTCTTC. Its protein product is CSVEPSVPYNEQFF.